The 23 T cell receptor beta chains below all came from one sample that was sequenced in a study of graft-versus-host responses after intestinal transplantation (dated by TCRdb to the early 2020s). Library method: the immunoSEQ multiplex PCR assay. What TCRdb holds here is the immuneACCESS table cut down to in-frame rearrangements. Part of the clones is not present; checked against another copy, under half of the missing clones reflect an unresolved V gene, and the others are unexplained. The sample includes 55,000 to 80,000 clones, with more than 90% observed a single time. Of the sample, roughly 1.6% is held by the ten largest clones. Sample time point, as interpreted from the label and publication: cells obtained before transplantation from donor or recipient. For these TCRs, the target antigens are not known. Material: unstimulated CD8+ T cells sorted from spleen or lymph node cells, obtained before transplant. All receptors come from a human donor who was the organ donor for an intestinal transplant.

This chain links TRBV27 with TRBJ2-5; 7 bases are a match to TRBD2. CDR1 is MNHEY, CDR2 SMNVEV, per germline (reference sequence). V trimming: 2 bases; J trimming: 7 bases; junction bases outside the gene matches: 4. This CDR3 contains 13 residues. CDR3 amino acids: CASSLGGDGTQYF. DNA of the CDR3: TGTGCCAGCAGTTTAGGGGGGGACGGGACCCAGTACTTC.

This clone was recorded a few times. The J gene is TRBJ1-3, the V gene TRBV2; 8 bases align to TRBD1. V dropped 6 bases and J dropped 8; count of bases not matched to a gene: 6. CDR1 and CDR2 (germline): SNHLY, FYNNEI. The CDR3 contains 13 residues. CDR3 amino acids: CASSETGADTIYF. CDR3 nucleotide sequence: TGTGCCAGCAGCGAGACAGGGGCGGACACCATATATTTT.

This chain joins TRBV2 and TRBJ2-1; D call uncertain. Germline V CDR1 and CDR2: SNHLY, FYNNEI. This CDR3 region has 10 residues. Trimming cost V 7 bases and J 10 bases, with 8 bases left between them. The CDR3 bases are TGTGCCAGCAAAGCCTACGAGCAGTTCTTC. It specifies CASKAYEQFF.

The rearrangement links TRBV7-9 to TRBJ1-1; 7 nucleotides align to TRBD1. Germline CDR1 SEHNR, CDR2 FQNEAQ (reference sequence). The CDR3 is 16 residues long. The J segment lost 10 bases and the V segment lost 4 bases, leaving 18 bases of the junction unmatched. CDR3 sequence reads: CASSSKTRDRVGSAFF. As DNA, the CDR3 is TGTGCCAGCAGCTCCAAGACGCGAGACAGGGTAGGGTCAGCTTTCTTT.

The V and J genes are TRBV10-3 and TRBJ2-5; TRBD1 matches at 7 bases. J lost 0 bases, V lost 0 bases, and 4 bases had no gene match. Germline CDR1 and CDR2: ENHRY and SYGVKD. This CDR3 contains 16 residues. The CDR3 nucleotides read TGTGCCATCAGTGAGTCGGGGGACAGCTACCAAGAGACCCAGTACTTC. Its translation is CAISESGDSYQETQYF.

The CDR3 reads CASTIYPDSQETQYF. In nucleotides, the CDR3 is TGTGCCAGCACCATATACCCGGACAGCCAAGAGACCCAGTACTTC. The V gene is TRBV28, the J gene TRBJ2-5; D possibly corresponds to TRBD1 (6 bases). This CDR3 comprises 15 residues. The ends were cut back, 7 bases at V and 1 base at J, with 16 bases in the middle. CDR1 MDHEN and CDR2 SYDVKM come from the germline V gene. Full variable domain (missing parts from reference TRBV28 and TRBJ2-5): DVKVTQSSRYLVKRTGEKVFLECVQDMDHENMFWYRQDPGLGLRLIYFSYDVKMKEKGDIPEGYSVSREKKERFSLILESASTNQTSMYLCASTIYPDSQETQYFGPGTRLLVL.

V gene TRBV7-6 combines with J gene TRBJ2-5; 9 nucleotides line up with TRBD1. The CDR3 is made up of 14 amino acids. Germline V gene data show CDR1 as SGHVS and CDR2 as FNYEAQ. The J segment lost 3 bases and the V segment lost 5 bases, leaving 4 bases of the junction unmatched. The CDR3 sequence: CASSPRTGEETQYF. The DNA for the CDR3 is TGTGCCAGCAGCCCCAGGACAGGGGAAGAGACCCAGTACTTC.

This clone has just one count. The rearrangement uses TRBV27 and TRBJ2-1, with a tentative D call TRBD2 (6 bases). In germline, CDR1 is MNHEY, CDR2 SMNVEV (reference sequence). This CDR3 is built from 15 residues. V was pared by 6 bases and J by 0 bases, with 12 bases between. In DNA, the CDR3 is TGTGCCAGCAGGGATAGCGGCAGCTCCTACAATGAGCAGTTCTTC. Encoded protein: CASRDSGSSYNEQFF.

This chain joins TRBV28 and TRBJ1-4; D is unresolved. The V end lost 5 bases, the J end lost 2 bases, and 12 bases lay between the germline ends. The CDR3 loop spans 15 amino acids. The V gene's germline CDR1 is MDHEN and CDR2 SYDVKM. Here the CDR3 DNA reads TGTGCCAGCAGTCCCTGGGGAGTGACTAATGAAAAACTGTTTTTT. It yields the protein CASSPWGVTNEKLFF.

This chain connects TRBV7-2 to TRBJ2-7, with TRBD1 as a possible D gene (6 bases). The V gene's germline CDR1 is SGHTA and CDR2 FQGNSA. Trimming took off 4 bases at V and 0 bases at J, with 7 bases between the two ends. The CDR3 covers 13 residues. Here the CDR3 reads CASSWDTSYEQYF. CDR3 sequence (DNA): TGTGCCAGCAGCTGGGACACCTCCTACGAGCAGTACTTC.

The CDR3, as DNA: TGTGCCAGCAGCCCATCACTAGCGGACCCTACCAAAAACATTCAGTACTTC. This gives the protein CASSPSLADPTKNIQYF. The V gene is TRBV7-3, the J gene TRBJ2-4, with TRBD2 matching over 8 bases. Trimming took 5 bases from V and 2 from J; bases not matched to a gene: 11. Germline lookup yields CDR1 SGHTA and CDR2 FQGTGA. There are 17 residues in the CDR3.

This clone appeared a single time. The chain is built from TRBV7-9 and TRBJ1-2; D uncertain. V was pared by 4 bases and J by 8 bases, with 8 bases between. The CDR3 extends over 11 amino acids. Germline V lookup: CDR1 SEHNR, CDR2 FQNEAQ (reference sequence). CDR3 DNA: TGTGCCAGCAGCTCTATCTTGGGCTACACCTTC. This codes for CASSSILGYTF.

This chain links TRBV29-1 with TRBJ1-1, with no clear D. Germline V lookup: CDR1 SQVTM, CDR2 ANQGSEA. Between the trimmed V and J ends, which lost 0 bases and 3 bases, there was a span of 11 bases. This CDR3 spans 14 amino acids. CDR3 residues: CSVEDPGGYTEAFF. Here the CDR3 DNA reads TGCAGCGTTGAAGATCCAGGCGGGTACACTGAAGCTTTCTTT.

The V call is TRBV19, the J call TRBJ1-1; unclear D gene. CDR3 size: 11 residues. Germline CDR1 LNHDA, CDR2 SQIVND (reference sequence). Trimming pared 3 bases from V and 5 bases from J, leaving 4 bases between. Written as DNA, the CDR3 is TGTGCCAGTAGTATGTCTACTGAAGCTTTCTTT. It encodes CASSMSTEAFF.

Only one count was recorded for this clone. A junction end diverges from the germline sequence, so it may reflect a read error. Other nucleotide sequences in the sample specify the same CDR3. The rearrangement uses TRBV7-9 and TRBJ1-2, with D possibly matching TRBD1 (6 bases). The germline V gene encodes CDR1 SEHNR and CDR2 FQNEAQ (reference sequence). The CDR3 consists of 13 residues. CDR3 protein: CASTQGISYGYTF. CDR3 DNA sequence: TGCGCCAGCACTCAGGGGATCAGCTATGGCTACACCTTC.

The V gene is TRBV29-1, the J gene TRBJ1-5; tentatively, D is TRBD1 (5 bases). CDR3 length equals 14 residues. Trimming removed 4 bases at V and 3 bases at J, with 13 bases between. The germline V gene encodes CDR1 SQVTM and CDR2 ANQGSEA. The DNA of the CDR3 is TGCAGCGTTGGCGGGGCGGCCTCCAATCAGCCCCAGCATTTT. As protein: CSVGGAASNQPQHF.

The gene calls are TRBV28 and TRBJ2-7, with TRBD2 matching 10 bases. This CDR3 has 16 residues. CDR1 and CDR2 (germline): MDHEN, SYDVKM. J gave up 0 bases and V 8 bases, and 10 bases lay outside the gene matches. The CDR3: CASSERTSGNSYEQYF. The CDR3 DNA reads TGTGCCAGCTCGGAAAGGACTAGCGGAAACTCCTACGAGCAGTACTTC.

Of note for this clone: Sequence at one end of the junction differs from germline and may be a read error. This rearrangement joins TRBV6-1 to TRBJ1-1; 11 bases are a match to TRBD1. The CDR3 spans 16 residues. The germline gives CDR1 MNHNS, CDR2 SASEGT. The CDR3 nucleotides read TGTGCCAGCAGCGAAGGCACCGGGACAGGGGGGACTGAAGCTTTCTTT. Residues: CASSEGTGTGGTEAFF.

This chain joins TRBV10-3 and TRBJ1-2, with 9 bases fitting TRBD1. V trimming: 6 bases; J trimming: 4 bases; junction bases outside the gene matches: 6. The germline CDR1 and CDR2 sequences are ENHRY and SYGVKD. The CDR3 totals 14 residues. The CDR3 nucleotides are TGTGCCATCAGGGCGACAGGGGGAACCTATGGCTACACCTTC. Its translation: CAIRATGGTYGYTF.

V gene TRBV5-1 combines with J gene TRBJ1-3, with a possible D match to TRBD1 (6 bases). The CDR3 contains 20 residues. The germline V and J ends were trimmed by 0 bases and 2 bases, with 24 bases remaining between them. CDR1 is SGHRS, CDR2 YFSETQ, per germline. The CDR3 region has the DNA TGCGCCAGCAGCTTGGACGCCGGGACACCTATGCGGGCTCCTGGAAACACCATATATTTT. This sequence encodes CASSLDAGTPMRAPGNTIYF.

The chain links TRBV28 to TRBJ2-7; possible D gene TRBD1, 7 bases. Trimming took 6 bases from V and 2 from J, leaving 14 bases between them. This CDR3 has 14 residues. Germline V gene lookup returns CDR1 MDHEN and CDR2 SYDVKM. In DNA, the CDR3 is TGTGCCAGCAGCTGGACAGGAGGGGCCTACGAGCAGTACTTC. Translation gives CASSWTGGAYEQYF.

Written as DNA, the CDR3 is TGTGCCAGCAGCATCACTAGCATCGGGGAGCTGTTTTTT. Protein sequence: CASSITSIGELFF. V is TRBV5-6 and J is TRBJ2-2; the D gene is possibly TRBD2 (6 bases). In germline, CDR1 is SGHDT, CDR2 YYEEEE. This CDR3 is 13 amino acids long. Trimming removed 4 bases from V and 7 bases from J, with 11 bases in between.

The rearrangement links TRBV21-1 to TRBJ1-1; the D call TRBD1 from the table was never checked on the DNA. TRBV21-1 constitutes a pseudogene. The CDR3 is made up of 11 amino acids. The CDR3 nucleotides are TGTGCCAGCAAAACGACAGCCGAAGCTTTCTTT. Residues: CASKTTAEAFF.